What follows are 8 T cell receptor beta chains derived from one specimen sequenced in a study of T-cell reconstitution after alpha-beta-depleted transplantation in children. TCRbeta library construction was performed incorporating unique molecular identifiers. TCRdb re-called the PCR reads through MiXCR, storing one row per CDR3 protein. The sample shows about 1,000,000 distinct CDR3 sequences, about 30% of them seen only once. The sequenced sample was PBMCs, mostly from graft donor cells, obtained 360 days after TCRalphabeta/CD19-depleted stem cell transplant. All receptors come from a boy in the first two years of life who had a stem cell transplant for SCID, so the T cells may come from the graft donor.

This chain connects TRBV20-1 to TRBJ2-7; D is perhaps TRBD1 or TRBD2 (6 bases each). Per germline, CDR1 DFQATT and CDR2 SNEGSKA (reference sequence). The CDR3 runs 15 residues. V dropped 1 base and J dropped 0 bases, with 13 bases sitting between them. CDR3 loop: CSARARGLYSYEQYF. CDR3 sequence (DNA): TGCAGTGCTAGAGCCAGGGGACTCTACTCCTACGAGCAGTACTTC.

This clonotype was detected only a few times. This chain links TRBV4-2 with TRBJ1-2; D is unresolved. CDR3 length: 13 amino acids. V gave up 5 bases and J gave up 3 bases, with 10 bases separating them. Germline V gene data show CDR1 as LGHNA and CDR2 as YNFKEQ. CDR3 nucleotides: TGTGCCAGCAGCACGCCGGGAGACTATGGCTACACCTTC. Amino acids: CASSTPGDYGYTF.

This clonotype was counted a few times. The chain couples TRBV25-1 to TRBJ1-5, with 8 nucleotides matching TRBD1. The V gene end was trimmed by 3 bases and the J gene end by 2 bases; junction bases not matched to a gene: 0. There are 14 residues in the CDR3. Germline loops: CDR1 MGHDK, CDR2 SYGVNS. The CDR3 loop is CASSEGQGNQPQHF. DNA for the CDR3: TGTGCCAGCAGTGAGGGACAGGGCAATCAGCCCCAGCATTTT.

J is TRBJ1-1 and V is TRBV25-1, with 8 bases matching TRBD1. This CDR3 is built from 15 residues. V shed 7 bases and J 3 bases; nucleotides not matched to a gene: 10. Looked up from germline, CDR1 is MGHDK and CDR2 is SYGVNS. The CDR3 reads CASTPTSGGYTEAFF. In nucleotides, the CDR3 is TGTGCCAGCACCCCAACCTCAGGGGGCTACACTGAAGCTTTCTTT.

The chain has TRBV29-1 and TRBJ2-1, with 12 bases identical to TRBD2. After removal of 0 bases from V and 9 bases from J, the junction contained 6 bases not matched to a gene. Germline assignment: CDR1 SQVTM and CDR2 ANQGSEA. The CDR3 extends over 15 amino acids. CDR3 in DNA: TGCAGCGTTGAAGAGGGCCTAGCGGGGGGGCCTGAGCAGTTCTTC. Residues: CSVEEGLAGGPEQFF.

This chain uses TRBV5-1 with TRBJ2-5, with D tentatively TRBD1 (7 bases). Germline values: CDR1 SGHRS, CDR2 YFSETQ. With 4 bases removed from V and 1 base from J, the gap between germline ends came to 14 bases. This CDR3 has 15 amino acids. DNA of the CDR3: TGCGCCAGCAGCGGCGGGACAGTGGTCCAAGAGACCCAGTACTTC. It is translated as CASSGGTVVQETQYF.

This clonotype was seen ten or more times. V is TRBV12-3 or TRBV12-4 and J is TRBJ2-3; D is unresolved. V was shortened by 4 bases and J by 5 bases, with 4 bases between the two germline ends. CDR3 length: 11 amino acids. The CDR3: CASSSGDTQYF. The CDR3 DNA sequence: TGTGCCAGCAGTTCAGGAGATACGCAGTATTTT.

This clonotype was picked up many times. The rearrangement joins TRBV20-1 to TRBJ2-5; the match to TRBD1 covers 7 bases. Germline V CDR1 and CDR2: DFQATT, SNEGSKA (reference sequence). The V and J ends lost 5 bases and 4 bases, in that order; junction bases with no gene match: 4. The CDR3 consists of 12 residues. The CDR3 region has the DNA TGCAGTGCTGGACAGGTGGGAGAGACCCAGTACTTC. This translates into CSAGQVGETQYF.